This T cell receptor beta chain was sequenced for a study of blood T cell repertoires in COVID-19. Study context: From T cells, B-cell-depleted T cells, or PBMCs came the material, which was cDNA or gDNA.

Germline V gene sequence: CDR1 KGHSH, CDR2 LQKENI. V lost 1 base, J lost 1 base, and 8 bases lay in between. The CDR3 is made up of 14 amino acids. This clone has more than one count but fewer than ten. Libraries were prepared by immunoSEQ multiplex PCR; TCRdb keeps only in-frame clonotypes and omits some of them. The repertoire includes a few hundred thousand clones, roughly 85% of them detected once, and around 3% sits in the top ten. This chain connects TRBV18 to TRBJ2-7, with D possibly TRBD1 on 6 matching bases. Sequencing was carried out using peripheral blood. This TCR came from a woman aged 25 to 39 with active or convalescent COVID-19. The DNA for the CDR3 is TGTGCCAGCTCACCACGGGGACAATCCTACGAGCAGTACTTC. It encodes CASSPRGQSYEQYF.